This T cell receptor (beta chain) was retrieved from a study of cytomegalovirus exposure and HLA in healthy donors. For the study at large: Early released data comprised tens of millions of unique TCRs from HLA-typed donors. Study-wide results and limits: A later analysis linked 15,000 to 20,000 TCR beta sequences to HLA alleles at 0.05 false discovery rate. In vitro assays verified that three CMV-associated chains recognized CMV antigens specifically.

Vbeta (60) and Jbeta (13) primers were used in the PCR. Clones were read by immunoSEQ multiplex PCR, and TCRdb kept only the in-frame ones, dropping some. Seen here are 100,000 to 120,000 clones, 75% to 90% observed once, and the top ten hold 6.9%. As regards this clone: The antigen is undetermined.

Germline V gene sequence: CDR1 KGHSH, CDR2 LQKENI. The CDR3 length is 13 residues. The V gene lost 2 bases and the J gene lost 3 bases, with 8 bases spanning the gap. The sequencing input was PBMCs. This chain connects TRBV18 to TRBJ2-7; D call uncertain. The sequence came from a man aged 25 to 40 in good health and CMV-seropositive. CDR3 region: CASSPSSLYEQYF. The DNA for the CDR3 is TGTGCCAGCTCACCATCTAGTCTCTACGAGCAGTACTTC.